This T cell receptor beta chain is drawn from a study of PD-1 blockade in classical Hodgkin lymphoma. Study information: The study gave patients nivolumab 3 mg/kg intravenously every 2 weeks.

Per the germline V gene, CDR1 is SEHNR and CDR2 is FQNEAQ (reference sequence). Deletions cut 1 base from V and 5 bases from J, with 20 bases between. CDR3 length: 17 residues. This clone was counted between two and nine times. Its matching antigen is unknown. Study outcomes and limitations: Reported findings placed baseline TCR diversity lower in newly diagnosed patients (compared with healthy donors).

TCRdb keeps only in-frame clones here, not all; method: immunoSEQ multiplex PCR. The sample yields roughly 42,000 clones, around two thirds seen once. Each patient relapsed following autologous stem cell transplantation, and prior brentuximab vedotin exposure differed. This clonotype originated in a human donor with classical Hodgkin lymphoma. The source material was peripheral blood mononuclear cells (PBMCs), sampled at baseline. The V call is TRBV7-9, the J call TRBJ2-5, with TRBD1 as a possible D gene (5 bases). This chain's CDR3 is CASSLGNTGEEKETQYF. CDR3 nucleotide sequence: TGTGCCAGCAGCTTAGGGAATACAGGAGAAGAGAAGGAGACCCAGTACTTC.